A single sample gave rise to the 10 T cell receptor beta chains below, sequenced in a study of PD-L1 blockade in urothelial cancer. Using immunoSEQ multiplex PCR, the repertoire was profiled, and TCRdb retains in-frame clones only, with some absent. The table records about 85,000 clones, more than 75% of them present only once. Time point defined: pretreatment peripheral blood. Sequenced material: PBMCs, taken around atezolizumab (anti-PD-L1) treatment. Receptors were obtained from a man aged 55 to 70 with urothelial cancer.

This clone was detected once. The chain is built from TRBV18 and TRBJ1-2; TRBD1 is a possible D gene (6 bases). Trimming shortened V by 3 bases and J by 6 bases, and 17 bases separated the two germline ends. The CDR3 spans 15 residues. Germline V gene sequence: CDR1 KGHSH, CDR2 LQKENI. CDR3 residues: CASSPQQGRFDGYTF. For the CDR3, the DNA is TGTGCCAGCTCACCCCAACAGGGCCGGTTCGATGGCTACACCTTC.

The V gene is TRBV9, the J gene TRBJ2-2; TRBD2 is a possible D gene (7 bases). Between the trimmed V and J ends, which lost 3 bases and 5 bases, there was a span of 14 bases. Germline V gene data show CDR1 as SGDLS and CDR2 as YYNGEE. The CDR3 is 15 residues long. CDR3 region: CASSGGAGATGELFF. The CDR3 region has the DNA TGTGCCAGCAGCGGGGGCGCGGGGGCGACCGGGGAGCTGTTTTTT.

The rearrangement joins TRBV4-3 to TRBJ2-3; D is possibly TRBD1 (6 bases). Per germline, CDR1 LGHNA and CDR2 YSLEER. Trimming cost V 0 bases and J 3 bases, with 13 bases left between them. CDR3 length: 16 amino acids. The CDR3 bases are TGCGCCAGCAGCCAAGACACAGGGTCGGGGACAGATACGCAGTATTTT. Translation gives CASSQDTGSGTDTQYF.

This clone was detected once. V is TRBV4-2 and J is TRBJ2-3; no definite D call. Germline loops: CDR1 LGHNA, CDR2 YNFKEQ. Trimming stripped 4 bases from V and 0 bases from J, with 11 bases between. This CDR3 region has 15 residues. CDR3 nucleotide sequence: TGTGCCAGCAGCCTGAGGCACTCCAGCACAGATACGCAGTATTTT. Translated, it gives CASSLRHSSTDTQYF.

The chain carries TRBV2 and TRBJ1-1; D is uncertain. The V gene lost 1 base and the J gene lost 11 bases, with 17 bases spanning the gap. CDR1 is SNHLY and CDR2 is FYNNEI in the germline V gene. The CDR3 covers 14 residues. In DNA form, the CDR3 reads TGTGCCAGCAGTGAAGAAGGGAGGGCCACTGGGGCTTTCTTT. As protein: CASSEEGRATGAFF.

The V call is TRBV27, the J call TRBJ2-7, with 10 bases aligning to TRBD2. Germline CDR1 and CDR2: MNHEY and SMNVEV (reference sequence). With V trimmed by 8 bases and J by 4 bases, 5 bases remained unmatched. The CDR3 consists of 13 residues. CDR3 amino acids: CASARTSGYEQYF. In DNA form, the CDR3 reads TGTGCCAGCGCCCGGACTAGCGGATACGAGCAGTACTTC.

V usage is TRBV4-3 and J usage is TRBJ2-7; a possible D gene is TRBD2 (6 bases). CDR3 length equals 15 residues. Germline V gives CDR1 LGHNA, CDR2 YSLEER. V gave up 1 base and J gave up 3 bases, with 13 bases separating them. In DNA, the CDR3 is TGCGCCAGCAGCCAAGTAGGGTCGGGGGACTACGAGCAGTACTTC. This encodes CASSQVGSGDYEQYF.

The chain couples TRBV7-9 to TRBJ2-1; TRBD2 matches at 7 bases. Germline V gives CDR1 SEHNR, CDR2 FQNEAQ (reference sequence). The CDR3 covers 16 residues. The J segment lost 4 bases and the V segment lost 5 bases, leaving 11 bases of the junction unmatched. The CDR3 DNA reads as TGTGCCAGCAGCCCTTCGTCGGGGACTAAGTACAATGAGCAGTTCTTC. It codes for CASSPSSGTKYNEQFF.

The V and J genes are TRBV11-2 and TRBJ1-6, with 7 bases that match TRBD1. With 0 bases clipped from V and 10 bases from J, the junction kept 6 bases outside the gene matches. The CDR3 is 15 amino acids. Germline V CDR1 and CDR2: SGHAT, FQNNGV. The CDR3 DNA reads TGTGCCAGCAGCTTAGATCAAGGGGGCAACTCACCCCTCCACTTT. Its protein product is CASSLDQGGNSPLHF. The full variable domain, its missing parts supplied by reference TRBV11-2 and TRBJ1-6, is EAGVAQSPRYKIIEKRQSVAFWCNPISGHATLYWYQQILGQGPKLLIQFQNNGVVDDSQLPKDRFSAERLKGVDSTLKIQPAKLEDSAVYLCASSLDQGGNSPLHFGNGTRLTVT.

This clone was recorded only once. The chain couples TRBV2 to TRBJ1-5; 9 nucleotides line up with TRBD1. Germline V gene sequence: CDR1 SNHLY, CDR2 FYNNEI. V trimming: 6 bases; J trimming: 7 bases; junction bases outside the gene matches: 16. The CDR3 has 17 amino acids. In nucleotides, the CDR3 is TGTGCCAGCAGCCACTGGGCCGGGACAGGGTTGCGGCAGCCCCAGCATTTT. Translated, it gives CASSHWAGTGLRQPQHF.